This T cell receptor beta chain was profiled in a study of OX40 agonist ivuxolimab in advanced cancers. Background on the study: Ivuxolimab is an agonistic anti-OX40 (CD134) antibody, and patients were treated with it. Patients with hepatocellular carcinoma, melanoma, renal cell or head and neck cancer made up the dose-escalation patients. Partial responses were achieved by three patients: one hepatocellular carcinoma, two cutaneous melanoma.

Broader study findings: Relative to CD4+, CD8+ T cells held more expanded clones on average.

The assay was immunoSEQ multiplex PCR, and TCRdb's table has in-frame clones only and misses some. The sample lists 70,000 to 95,000 clones, 90% occurring once. The V gene lost 2 bases and the J gene lost 4 bases, with 6 bases spanning the gap. Germline-derived CDR1 and CDR2 are MNHNY and SVGAGI (reference sequence). There are 12 residues in the CDR3. Note on this clone: Antigen unknown.

The clonotype comes from an adult with an advanced solid tumor such as melanoma, head and neck, liver or kidney cancer. The V call is TRBV6-6, the J call TRBJ2-7, with unresolved D. The source material was CD4+ or CD8+ T cells sorted from blood, sampled in a trial of the OX40 agonist ivuxolimab. CDR3 in DNA: TGTGCCAGCAGTTACGACGGGTACGAGCAGTACGTC. Translated: CASSYDGYEQYV.